This T cell receptor beta chain was captured by sequencing in a study of control samples from healthy donors and cancer patients. V was clipped by 4 bases and J by 8 bases, with 18 bases between them. Germline V gene sequence: CDR1 SGHTS, CDR2 YDEGEE. The CDR3 spans 15 residues. Here immunoSEQ multiplex PCR was the method, and the copy in TCRdb shows in-frame clones only, minus some. The sample lists about 94,000 clones; around nine tenths were seen once. This receptor was obtained from a woman between 18 and 29 years old in good health. The sample comprised blood. V usage is TRBV5-8 and J usage is TRBJ1-4, with D possibly matching TRBD1 (6 bases). CDR3 in amino acids: CASSLYREGREKLFF. CDR3 bases: TGTGCCAGCAGCCTCTACAGGGAAGGAAGGGAAAAACTGTTTTTT.